Shown below are 18 T cell receptor beta chains from a single sample sequenced in a study of technical replicates of blood from four donors. Sequenced by immunoSEQ multiplex PCR; TCRdb stores in-frame clones only, minus some. The sample has tens of thousands of clones; approximately 95% are singletons. The specimen sequenced was T cells isolated from PBMCs. The source of these receptors is a human donor in good health.

This chain links TRBV7-9 with TRBJ1-5; D not certain. CDR3 length: 16 residues. CDR1 and CDR2 from the germline V gene are SEHNR and FQNEAQ (reference sequence). V was trimmed by 5 bases and J by 1 base, leaving 15 bases between them. The CDR3, as DNA: TGTGCCAGCAGCCTCGGCCGGGATGGAAGCAATCAGCCCCAGCATTTT. This translates into CASSLGRDGSNQPQHF. Based on the CDR3 plus reference TRBV7-9 and TRBJ1-5, the full variable domain is DTGVSQNPRHKITKRGQNVTFRCDPISEHNRLYWYRQTLGQGPEFLTYFQNEAQLEKSRLLSDRFSAERPKGSFSTLEIQRTEQGDSAMYLCASSLGRDGSNQPQHFGDGTRLSIL.

This chain links TRBV9 with TRBJ2-7; 8 nucleotides match TRBD2. The V segment lost 0 bases and the J segment 2 bases; nucleotides outside the gene matches: 1. There are 14 residues in the CDR3. CDR1 SGDLS and CDR2 YYNGEE come from the germline V gene. This chain's CDR3 is CASSVGRGAYEQYF. DNA of the CDR3: TGTGCCAGCAGCGTAGGGCGGGGGGCCTACGAGCAGTACTTC.

The V and J genes are TRBV28 and TRBJ2-3, with no clear D. The ends were cut back, 2 bases at V and 0 bases at J, with 6 bases in the middle. CDR3 length: 14 residues. Germline CDR1 is MDHEN and CDR2 is SYDVKM. The CDR3, as DNA: TGTGCCAGCAGTTTACACAGCAGCACAGATACGCAGTATTTT. Its protein is CASSLHSSTDTQYF.

V and J are TRBV28 and TRBJ1-6, with 8 positions matching TRBD1. The CDR3 sequence is 16 residues long. Germline assignment: CDR1 MDHEN and CDR2 SYDVKM. V lost 2 bases, J lost 7 bases, and 7 bases stayed unmatched. The CDR3 reads CASSLGGDRLNSPLHF. CDR3 DNA sequence: TGTGCCAGCAGTTTAGGGGGGGACAGGTTGAATTCACCCCTCCACTTT.

CDR3 residues: CASSSIPETGEDGYTF. The CDR3 DNA reads TGTGCCAGCAGCTCAATCCCCGAGACAGGGGAAGATGGCTACACCTTC. The chain links TRBV7-9 to TRBJ1-2, with 8 bases aligning to TRBD1. This CDR3 spans 16 amino acids. J lost 6 bases, V lost 4 bases, and 13 bases had no gene match. Germline loops: CDR1 SEHNR, CDR2 FQNEAQ (reference sequence).

The chain carries TRBV27 and TRBJ2-7, with D possibly TRBD1 on 5 matching bases. This CDR3 region has 14 residues. CDR1 is MNHEY, CDR2 SMNVEV, per germline (reference sequence). Trimming left V 6 bases short and J 3 bases short, with 15 bases between. CDR3 DNA: TGTGCCAGCAGCCTTAGACAGACACACTACGAGCAGTACTTC. It codes for CASSLRQTHYEQYF.

The V and J genes are TRBV27 and TRBJ1-2, with D tentatively TRBD1 (5 bases). CDR1 and CDR2 (germline): MNHEY, SMNVEV (reference sequence). The length of the CDR3 is 15 residues. Deletions cut 5 bases from V and 0 bases from J, with 13 bases between. The CDR3: CASSLTRATNYGYTF. CDR3 sequence (DNA): TGTGCCAGCAGTCTCACCAGGGCCACTAACTATGGCTACACCTTC.

This clone has just one count. The chain links TRBV2 to TRBJ2-2; TRBD1 aligns across 10 bases. Germline lookup yields CDR1 SNHLY and CDR2 FYNNEI. After removal of 7 bases from V and 0 bases from J, the junction contained 5 bases not matched to a gene. The CDR3 is made up of 16 amino acids. CDR3 protein: CASTDGTGANTGELFF. CDR3 nucleotide sequence: TGTGCCAGCACCGACGGGACAGGGGCGAACACCGGGGAGCTGTTTTTT.

V gene TRBV30 combines with J gene TRBJ1-1, with D hard to call. CDR3 length: 11 amino acids. Trimming pared 1 base from V and 8 bases from J, leaving 8 bases between. Looked up from germline, CDR1 is GTSNPN and CDR2 is SVGIG (reference sequence). The CDR3 DNA sequence: TGTGCCTGGAGTGCGACGGGGGAAGCTTTCTTT. This gives the protein CAWSATGEAFF.

The chain couples TRBV6-1 to TRBJ1-1; D may be TRBD1 (5 bases). The ends were cut back, 2 bases at V and 1 base at J, with 8 bases in the middle. This CDR3 has 14 amino acids. Germline assignment: CDR1 MNHNS and CDR2 SASEGT. CDR3 loop: CASSETGPNTEAFF. The CDR3 DNA reads TGTGCCAGCAGTGAAACAGGTCCGAACACTGAAGCTTTCTTT.

The V gene is TRBV5-1, the J gene TRBJ1-1, with D perhaps matching TRBD1 (6 bases). Germline V gene data show CDR1 as SGHRS and CDR2 as YFSETQ. V was shortened by 2 bases and J by 1 base, with 9 bases between the two germline ends. CDR3 size: 14 residues. The CDR3 sequence is CASSFFRGNTEAFF. The CDR3 DNA reads TGCGCCAGCAGCTTTTTCAGGGGGAACACTGAAGCTTTCTTT.

The V gene is TRBV29-1, the J gene TRBJ1-2; 8 bases fit TRBD1. Trimming at V came to 6 bases and at J to 3 bases, leaving 9 bases not matched to a gene. This CDR3 contains 14 residues. Looked up from germline, CDR1 is SQVTM and CDR2 is ANQGSEA. The CDR3 loop is CSVSTGVSDYGYTF. The CDR3 DNA sequence: TGCAGCGTGTCGACAGGGGTTTCTGACTATGGCTACACCTTC.

This sequence joins TRBV4-1 and TRBJ2-1; 7 bases align to TRBD1. The V and J ends lost 0 bases and 5 bases, in that order; junction bases with no gene match: 13. CDR1 is MGHRA, CDR2 YSYEKL, per germline. The CDR3 is 18 amino acids. CDR3 bases: TGCGCCAGCAGCCAAGACATCCGCGAGGGGGCGCTGGACAATGAGCAGTTCTTC. The encoded protein is CASSQDIREGALDNEQFF.

The chain joins TRBV4-1 to TRBJ1-2, with D possibly being TRBD1 (5 bases). This CDR3 contains 12 residues. CDR1 and CDR2 from the germline V gene are MGHRA and YSYEKL. The ends were cut back, 2 bases at V and 5 bases at J, with 6 bases in the middle. CDR3 amino acids: CASSQRGYGYTF. The DNA of the CDR3 is TGCGCCAGCAGCCAAAGGGGATATGGCTACACCTTC.

This clone was detected a few times. This chain connects TRBV6-5 to TRBJ1-5, with a tentative D call TRBD1 (6 bases). The V end lost 0 bases, the J end lost 7 bases, and 13 bases lay between the germline ends. The CDR3 is 15 amino acids. Germline CDR1 is MNHEY and CDR2 is SVGAGI. The CDR3 DNA sequence: TGTGCCAGCAGTTACTCGACAGGAAAGGGCCAGCCCCAGCATTTT. It encodes CASSYSTGKGQPQHF.

This clone was counted a single time. This chain links TRBV28 with TRBJ2-7; 7 bases map to TRBD1. Germline-derived CDR1 and CDR2 are MDHEN and SYDVKM. There are 15 residues in the CDR3. V trimming: 6 bases; J trimming: 2 bases; junction bases outside the gene matches: 10. DNA for the CDR3: TGTGCCAGCAGCACAGGGGCCGAAGGGACCTACGAGCAGTACTTC. Translating gives CASSTGAEGTYEQYF.

J is TRBJ1-2 and V is TRBV2, with 8 bases fitting TRBD1. The J segment lost 5 bases and the V segment lost 5 bases, leaving 7 bases of the junction unmatched. Germline V CDR1 and CDR2: SNHLY, FYNNEI. This CDR3 comprises 14 residues. The CDR3 bases are TGTGCCAGCAGTCTGGACAGGGTTGGGTATGGCTACACCTTC. Residues: CASSLDRVGYGYTF.

The chain recombines TRBV19 with TRBJ2-2, with a weak D call TRBD2 (5 bases). Deletions cut 1 base from V and 5 bases from J, with 5 bases between. The CDR3 totals 13 residues. Looked up from germline, CDR1 is LNHDA and CDR2 is SQIVND (reference sequence). The CDR3 nucleotides read TGTGCCAGTAGTATAGCGGGGACCGGGGAGCTGTTTTTT. Its translation: CASSIAGTGELFF.